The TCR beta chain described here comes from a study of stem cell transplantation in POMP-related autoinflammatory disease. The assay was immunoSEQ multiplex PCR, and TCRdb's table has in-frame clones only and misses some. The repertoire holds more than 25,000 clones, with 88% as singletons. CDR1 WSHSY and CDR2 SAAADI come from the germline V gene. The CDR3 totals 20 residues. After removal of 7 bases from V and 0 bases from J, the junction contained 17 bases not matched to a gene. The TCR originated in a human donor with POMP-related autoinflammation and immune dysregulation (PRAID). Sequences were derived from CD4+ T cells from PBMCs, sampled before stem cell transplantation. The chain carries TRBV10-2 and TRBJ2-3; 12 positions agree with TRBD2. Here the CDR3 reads CASTPGLAGTGGLSTDTQYF. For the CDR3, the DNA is TGCGCCAGCACCCCCGGACTAGCGGGGACGGGGGGTCTGAGCACAGATACGCAGTATTTT.